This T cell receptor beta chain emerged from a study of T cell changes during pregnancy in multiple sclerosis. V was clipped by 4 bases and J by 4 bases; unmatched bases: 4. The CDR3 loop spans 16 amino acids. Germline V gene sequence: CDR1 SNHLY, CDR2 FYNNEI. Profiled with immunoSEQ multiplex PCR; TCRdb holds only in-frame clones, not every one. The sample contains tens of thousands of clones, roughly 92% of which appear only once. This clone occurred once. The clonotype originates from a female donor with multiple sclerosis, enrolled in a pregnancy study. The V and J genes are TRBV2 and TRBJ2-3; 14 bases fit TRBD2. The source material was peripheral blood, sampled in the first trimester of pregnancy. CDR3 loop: CASSAPGLAGADTQYF. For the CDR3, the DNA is TGTGCCAGCAGTGCCCCGGGACTAGCGGGGGCAGATACGCAGTATTTT.